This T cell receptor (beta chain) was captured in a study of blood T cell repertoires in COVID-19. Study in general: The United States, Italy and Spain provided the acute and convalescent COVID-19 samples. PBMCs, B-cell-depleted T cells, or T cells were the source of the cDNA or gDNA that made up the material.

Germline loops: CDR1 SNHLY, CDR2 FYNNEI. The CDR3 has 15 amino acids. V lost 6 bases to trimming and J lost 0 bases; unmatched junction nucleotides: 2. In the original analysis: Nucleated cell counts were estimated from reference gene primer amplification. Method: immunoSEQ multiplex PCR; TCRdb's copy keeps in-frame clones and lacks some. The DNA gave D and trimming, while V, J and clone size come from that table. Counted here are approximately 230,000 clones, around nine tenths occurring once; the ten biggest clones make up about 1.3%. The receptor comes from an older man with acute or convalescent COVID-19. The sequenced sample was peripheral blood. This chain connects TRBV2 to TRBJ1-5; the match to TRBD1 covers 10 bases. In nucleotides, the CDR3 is TGTGCCAGCAGAGGGGACAGGGGTAGCAATCAGCCCCAGCATTTT. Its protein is CASRGDRGSNQPQHF.